The present T cell receptor beta chain was sequenced within a study of T cells in Graves' hyperthyroidism and ophthalmopathy. At least ten counts were recorded for this clonotype. Amplified TCR beta CDR3 regions came from RNA transcripts. Researchers ran a first-round RT-PCR on the TCR CDR3 using the HTBI primer set. MiXCR, run by TCRdb on the multiplex PCR reads, gives a single entry per CDR3 protein. Among 350,000 to 400,000 distinct CDR3 sequences, roughly 18% were seen once, and the ten largest hold roughly two fifths. The germline V and J ends were trimmed by 5 bases and 2 bases, with 10 bases remaining between them. The germline gives CDR1 SGHAT, CDR2 FQNNGV. The CDR3 runs 14 residues. Clinical symptoms, serum thyroxine, TRAb, thyroid ultrasound and orbital computed tomography informed diagnoses.

The rearrangement uses TRBV11-2 and TRBJ1-3; no clear D gene. The origin of this receptor is a man aged 18 to 30 with Graves' ophthalmopathy. Sequenced: blood. The DNA of the CDR3 is TGTGCCAGCAGCCCTAGCGCTACTGGAAACACCATATATTTT. It encodes CASSPSATGNTIYF.